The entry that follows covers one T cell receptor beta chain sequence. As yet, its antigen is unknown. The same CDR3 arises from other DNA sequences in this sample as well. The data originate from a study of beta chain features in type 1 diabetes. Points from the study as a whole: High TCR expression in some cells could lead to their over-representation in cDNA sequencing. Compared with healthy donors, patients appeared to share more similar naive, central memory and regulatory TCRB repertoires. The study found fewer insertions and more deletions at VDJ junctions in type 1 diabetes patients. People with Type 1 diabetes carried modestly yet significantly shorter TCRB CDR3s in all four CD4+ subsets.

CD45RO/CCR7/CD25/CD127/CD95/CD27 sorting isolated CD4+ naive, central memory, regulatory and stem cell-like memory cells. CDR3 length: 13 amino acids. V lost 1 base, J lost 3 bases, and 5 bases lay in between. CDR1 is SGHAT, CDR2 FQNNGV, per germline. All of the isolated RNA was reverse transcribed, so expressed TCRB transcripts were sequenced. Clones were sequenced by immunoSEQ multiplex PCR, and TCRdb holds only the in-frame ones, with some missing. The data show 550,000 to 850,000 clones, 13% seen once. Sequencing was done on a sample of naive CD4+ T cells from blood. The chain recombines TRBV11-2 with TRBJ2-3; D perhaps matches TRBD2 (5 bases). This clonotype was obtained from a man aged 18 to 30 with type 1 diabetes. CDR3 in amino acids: CASSLGGTDTQYF. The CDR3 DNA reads TGTGCCAGCAGCTTAGGAGGGACAGATACGCAGTATTTT.